The entry below gives a single T cell receptor (beta chain) sequence along with its context. Its antigen is undetermined. The data were obtained in a study of long-term antiretroviral therapy in people with HIV. Study-level findings and limits: Older ART regimens were possibly in use when the blood was collected between about 2004 and 2018.

Sequencing used immunoSEQ v3.0 at survey level. Only in-frame clones appear in the TCRdb table, and some are missing; sequencing was by immunoSEQ multiplex PCR. The sample has about 31,000 clones, 80% to 90% seen once. Trimming pared 1 base from V and 4 bases from J, leaving 8 bases between. The CDR3 spans 13 residues. Germline CDR1 and CDR2: SEHNR and FQNEAQ (reference sequence). This TCR was recovered from a man younger than 35 with HIV. The input for sequencing was unsorted PBMCs, taken 0.8 years before starting antiretroviral therapy. This chain links TRBV7-9 with TRBJ2-7; D is uncertain. Written as DNA, the CDR3 is TGTGCCAGCAGCTTAGATACGGAATACGAGCAGTACTTC. It yields the protein CASSLDTEYEQYF. Complete variable domain (other parts from reference TRBV7-9 and TRBJ2-7): DTGVSQNPRHKITKRGQNVTFRCDPISEHNRLYWYRQTLGQGPEFLTYFQNEAQLEKSRLLSDRFSAERPKGSFSTLEIQRTEQGDSAMYLCASSLDTEYEQYFGPGTRLTVT.